This TCR beta chain was captured in a study of response to subunit inactivated influenza vaccine. In TCRdb, the RT-PCR reads were re-called with MiXCR into one record per CDR3 protein. Of about 520,000 distinct CDR3 sequences listed, 25% are singletons. Study results and caveats: Each seasonal influenza vaccination, the authors suggested, recruits few new T cells.

Germline lookup yields CDR1 SGHRS and CDR2 YFSETQ. V lost 0 bases and J lost 8, with 25 bases in between. CDR3 size: 18 residues. A note on this clonotype: Its antigen remains unknown.

The clonotype comes from a man between 45 and 60 years old who received an inactivated influenza vaccine. The sequencing used CD4+ T cells sorted from PBMCs, collected 4 to 6 days after vaccination. The chain has TRBV5-1 and TRBJ2-3; tentative D call: TRBD2 (7 bases). The CDR3 spells CASSLDAPSGKKGGTQYF. The CDR3 coding sequence is TGCGCCAGCAGCTTGGACGCCCCAAGCGGGAAAAAGGGGGGTACGCAGTATTTT.